What follows is one TCR beta chain and its context. The data were taken from a study of blood T cell repertoires in COVID-19. Overall study context: T cells, B-cell-depleted T cells, or PBMCs supplied cDNA or gDNA.

This table comes from immunoSEQ multiplex PCR, and its TCRdb copy is limited to in-frame clones, with some not included. The data show roughly 110,000 clones, with approximately 81% seen just once and approximately 1.5% held by the top ten. This receptor was taken from a man in his forties with acute or convalescent COVID-19. The sequenced sample was peripheral blood.

The CDR3 sequence: CASSGRRVRHPGDQPQHF. CDR3 DNA sequence: TGTGCCAGCAGCGGAAGGCGAGTAAGACACCCTGGCGATCAGCCCCAGCATTTT. This sequence joins TRBV9 and TRBJ1-5; D remains unclear. This CDR3 is built from 18 residues. The germline V and J ends were trimmed by 3 bases and 5 bases, with 24 bases remaining between them. Germline V gene data show CDR1 as SGDLS and CDR2 as YYNGEE.